This T cell receptor (beta chain) came from a study of human T cells and chemical hapten exposure (dated by TCRdb to the early 2020s). For context, the study as a whole: For sensitization, 2% DPC in acetone was applied to a 2 cm by 2 cm area of upper inner arm skin. Libraries were combined into a pool for sequencing, and differences in TCR yield between samples came mainly from small differences in library volumes within the pool. Some 29 alopecia patients gave blood for TCR sequencing at one to four time points (pre-sensitization, 2, 6 and 24 weeks). Blood samples were taken from patients before sensitization (week 0) and at 2, 6 and about 24 weeks after DPC sensitization. The mostly female patient cohort included alopecia areata with under or over 50% scalp involvement, alopecia totalis and alopecia universalis. Patch testing was done on the upper back using Finn chambers containing 0.01% DPC, and results were scored after 6 days according to International Contact Dermatitis Research Group standards. Weekly therapeutic DPC doses were additionally applied to the scalp of patients throughout the approximately 25-week study period. Peripheral blood TCR repertoire changes were tracked in vivo in alopecia patients during primary and secondary sensitization to the hapten diphenylcyclopropenone (DPC). The investigation overall reported the following: Patch test score was positively correlated with the number of PT1 expanded TCRs, with significance at thresholds 8, 16 and 32 but not at 4. The number of TCRs above 1 in 1000 frequency did not change with DPC sensitization; there was no evidence of global repertoire structure alterations. Significantly more large CDR3 similarity clusters were formed by expanded TCRs than by pre-sensitization or healthy control sets, consistent with antigen-driven responses. Repeated subsampling changed both the strength of the expansion versus patch-test correlation and the threshold at which the correlation became significant. Because every patient had alopecia, a presumed autoimmune disease, the patients' immune response might differ from that of healthy individuals.

Libraries were prepared through RACE. Sequencing was performed on a NextSeq 500. During library preparation, unique molecular identifiers were attached to individual cDNA molecules so that TCRs could be counted quantitatively and reproducibly. Both TCR alpha and TCR beta chains were sequenced from each blood RNA sample. The source study handled its data this way. Samples had a median of roughly 98,000 TCRs, with a range from about 20,000 to 690,600. The Decombinator software suite was used to annotate V, J and CDR3 in the TCR reads. For the PS versus PT1 abundance plots, all samples were subsampled to the same number of TCRs (28,000). Expanded TCRs were defined as absent before sensitization and observed at least eight times at the 2-week time point. TCRdb applied fastp at Q25 and MiXCR to the public reads, then kept only in-frame beta chains. Duplicate CDR3 protein sequences are folded into a single record with the most common DNA and genes. It is TCRdb's table, rather than the study itself, that gives the V and J calls and clone size. This sample comprises some 360,000 distinct CDR3 sequences, 5% to 6.5% of them detected only once. In total, the top ten clones hold approximately 2.4% of the sample.

V lost 5 bases and J lost 5 bases; the stretch between them is 15 bases long. Per the germline V gene, SGHTA is the CDR1 and FQGNSA is the CDR2. Measured from the cysteine to the phenylalanine, the CDR3 is 14 residues long. CDR3 DNA only is kept here, 42 bases in frame from base 1. This clonotype was observed a few times. Its antigen target is currently unknown. No quality values exist for individual bases; no much larger clone is one base distant. This sample's time point label indicates: pre-sensitization, week 0. Taken with the paper, the label for treatment or condition translates to: therapeutic diphenylcyclopropenone sensitization with weekly scalp DPC. At each patch-test visit, blood was drawn before the patch test was applied. Patients were eligible if aged 18 to 70, diagnosed with alopecia and judged suitable for DPC therapy, and pregnant patients were excluded. Unfractionated whole blood was collected in Tempus Blood RNA tubes, and total RNA was extracted from that blood.

The material sequenced was whole blood, taken in connection with sensitization to the hapten diphenylcyclopropenone (DPC). This clonotype was obtained from a woman aged 50 to 65 with alopecia areata. Some clones in this sample may be carry-over from other donors' samples. The chain was built from TRBV7-2 and TRBJ1-2, with no confidently assigned D gene. CDR3 sequence: CASSLYLTDYGYTF. DNA sequence: TGTGCCAGCAGCCTGTACTTGACTGATTATGGCTACACCTTC.